This T cell receptor (beta chain) is from a study of T-cell memory formation after mild COVID-19. MiXCR was run by TCRdb on the 5' RACE reads, yielding one entry per CDR3 protein. The data contain approximately 300,000 distinct CDR3 sequences, about a sixth of them singletons. Regarding this clonotype: The antigen remains unidentified.

Germline V gives CDR1 SGHTA, CDR2 FQGNSA. The CDR3 covers 13 residues. Trimming left V 7 bases short and J 0 bases short, with 7 bases between. Study outcomes and limitations: The authors left the SARS-CoV-2 specificity of second-wave clones peaking on day 37 unconfirmed.

The genes are TRBV7-2 and TRBJ1-5; possible D gene TRBD1, 5 bases. The source is a man in his late teens or twenties who had mild COVID-19 (a few samples of this study predate the infection). Cell type and time point are not known. Sequencing was done on a sample of PBMCs or a T cell subset sorted from them (not recorded which). CDR3 DNA: TGTGCCAGCAAGGGGAATAGCAATCAGCCCCAGCATTTT. Translated: CASKGNSNQPQHF.